This entry lists 28 T cell receptor beta chains sequenced from one sample in a study of control samples from healthy donors and cancer patients (dated by TCRdb to 2020 to 2022). Library construction relied on the immunoSEQ multiplex PCR assay. TCRdb mirrors the immuneACCESS table, restricted to in-frame sequences. Some clones are absent from its copies; in checked studies, under half trace to an unresolved V gene, and the reason for the others is unknown. The sample includes under 300,000 clones, with over 75% observed a single time. The top ten clones comprise about an eighth of the sample. Sequencing used PBMCs. These receptors all come from an older woman with lung cancer.

CDR3 residues: CASSDSTTEAFF. The DNA of the CDR3 is TGTGCCAGCTCTGACAGTACCACTGAAGCTTTCTTT. The chain uses TRBV11-1 and TRBJ1-1; tentatively, D is TRBD1 (5 bases). Trimming pared 8 bases from V and 4 bases from J, leaving 11 bases between. CDR3 length: 12 residues. The V gene's germline CDR1 is SGHAT and CDR2 FQDESV (reference sequence). Variable domain in full (rest from reference TRBV11-1 and TRBJ1-1): EAEVAQSPRYKITEKSQAVAFWCDPISGHATLYWYRQILGQGPELLVQFQDESVVDDSQLPKDRFSAERLKGVDSTLKIQPAELGDSAMYLCASSDSTTEAFFGQGTRLTVV.

This rearrangement joins TRBV28 to TRBJ1-2; the match to TRBD1 covers 10 bases. Per the germline V gene, CDR1 is MDHEN and CDR2 is SYDVKM. The V segment lost 3 bases and the J segment 3 bases; nucleotides outside the gene matches: 16. This CDR3 comprises 19 residues. The CDR3 here is CASSLHYRDRGVPHYGYTF. CDR3 sequence (DNA): TGTGCCAGCAGTTTGCATTACCGGGACAGGGGCGTCCCCCACTATGGCTACACCTTC.

The chain recombines TRBV5-4 with TRBJ1-3, with unresolved D. The germline V gene encodes CDR1 SGHNT and CDR2 YYREEE (reference sequence). The V end was cut by 1 base, the J end by 2 bases, with 7 bases between. The CDR3 runs 14 residues. This chain's CDR3 is CASSLSSAGNTIYF. The CDR3 nucleotides read TGTGCCAGCAGCTTGAGCTCCGCTGGAAACACCATATATTTT.

V and J are TRBV4-1 and TRBJ1-4; 8 bases fit TRBD1. V lost 5 bases to trimming and J lost 4 bases; unmatched junction nucleotides: 3. The germline V gene has CDR1 MGHRA and CDR2 YSYEKL. CDR3 length: 14 residues. Here the CDR3 DNA reads TGCGCCAGCAGCAATACAGGGGGTAATGAAAAACTGTTTTTT. This encodes CASSNTGGNEKLFF.

The chain carries TRBV5-1 and TRBJ1-1; 7 nucleotides line up with TRBD1. The CDR3 runs to 17 residues. CDR1 is SGHRS, CDR2 YFSETQ, per germline. V trimming: 0 bases; J trimming: 3 bases; junction bases outside the gene matches: 11. CDR3 sequence reads: CASSLGGQVSGYTEAFF. CDR3 nucleotide sequence: TGCGCCAGCAGCTTGGGTGGACAGGTATCCGGCTACACTGAAGCTTTCTTT.

This chain links TRBV5-4 with TRBJ2-7; D gene unclear. The CDR3 sequence is 15 residues long. The V end lost 3 bases, the J end lost 5 bases, and 18 bases lay between the germline ends. CDR1 SGHNT and CDR2 YYREEE come from the germline V gene (reference sequence). The chain's CDR3 is CASSSDLNLGNEQYF. In DNA, the CDR3 is TGTGCCAGCAGCTCCGACCTAAACCTAGGAAACGAGCAGTACTTC.

This clone was recorded a few times. V and J are TRBV3-1 (or the pseudogene TRBV3-2) and TRBJ2-2; no clear D. The CDR3 runs 14 residues. From germline, CDR1 is LGHDT and CDR2 YNNKEL (reference sequence). Trimming removed 0 bases at V and 7 bases at J, with 9 bases between. The CDR3 DNA reads TGTGCCAGCAGCCAAGAATATCGCGGCGGGGAGCTGTTTTTT. Protein: CASSQEYRGGELFF.

V and J are TRBV5-1 and TRBJ2-3; D may match TRBD1 or TRBD2 (6 bases each). The V and J ends lost 1 base and 6 bases respectively, with 18 bases between them. CDR3 length equals 16 residues. Germline values: CDR1 SGHRS, CDR2 YFSETQ. CDR3: CASSLTARGTQDTQYF. The CDR3 bases are TGCGCCAGCAGCTTGACCGCTAGGGGGACTCAGGATACGCAGTATTTT.

Concerning this clone itself: A read error may account for a junction end that differs from germline. V and J are TRBV7-8 and TRBJ2-1; D is possibly TRBD1 (6 bases). Germline CDR1 and CDR2: SGHVS and FQNEAQ. This CDR3 contains 19 residues. In DNA, the CDR3 is TGTGCCAGCAGCTTAGCTCCATCTGGCAGGGGTTTCTCCCACAATGAGCAGTTCTTC. It translates to CASSLAPSGRGFSHNEQFF. Looking up the rest from reference TRBV7-8 and TRBJ2-1 gives the full variable domain: GAGVSQSPRYKVAKRGQDVALRCDPISGHVSLFWYQQALGQGPEFLTYFQNEAQLDKSGLPSDRFFAERPEGSVSTLKIQRTQQEDSAVYLCASSLAPSGRGFSHNEQFFGPGTRLTVL.

The CDR3 DNA reads TGTGCCAGCAGTGAAGGGCGGTCCTCCTACAATGAGCAGTTCTTC. Amino acid sequence: CASSEGRSSYNEQFF. V gene TRBV2 combines with J gene TRBJ2-1, with D uncertain. V shed 1 base and J shed 0 bases, with 7 bases lying between them. In germline, CDR1 is SNHLY, CDR2 FYNNEI. The CDR3 sequence is 15 residues long. The whole variable domain, filled in from reference TRBV2 and TRBJ2-1, reads EPEVTQTPSHQVTQMGQEVILRCVPISNHLYFYWYRQILGQKVEFLVSFYNNEISEKSEIFDDQFSVERPDGSNFTLKIRSTKLEDSAMYFCASSEGRSSYNEQFFGPGTRLTVL.

The V and J genes are TRBV7-9 and TRBJ1-2, with D maybe TRBD1 (5 bases). Deletions cut 1 base from V and 7 bases from J, with 19 bases between. Looked up from germline, CDR1 is SEHNR and CDR2 is FQNEAQ (reference sequence). There are 16 residues in the CDR3. Here the CDR3 DNA reads TGTGCCAGCAGCTTAGGGTCAGGGACGGCCATCGGTGGCTACACCTTC. Protein sequence: CASSLGSGTAIGGYTF.

The genes are TRBV30 and TRBJ1-4, with D tentatively TRBD1 (5 bases). The CDR3 has 16 residues. Germline V gene data show CDR1 as GTSNPN and CDR2 as SVGIG (reference sequence). V was pared by 4 bases and J by 2 bases, with 17 bases between. The CDR3 here is CAWNSESAGTNEKLFF. CDR3 sequence (DNA): TGTGCCTGGAACTCCGAATCCGCAGGGACTAATGAAAAACTGTTTTTT.

The CDR3 sequence is CASSPPTGQYTEAFF. The CDR3 DNA is TGTGCCAGCTCACCACCGACAGGCCAGTACACTGAAGCTTTCTTT. V and J are TRBV18 and TRBJ1-1, with D maybe TRBD1 (6 bases). V was shortened by 0 bases and J by 3 bases, with 11 bases between the two germline ends. In germline, CDR1 is KGHSH, CDR2 LQKENI. This CDR3 is 15 amino acids long.

This clone showed up just once. CDR3: CATSRQGLYEQYF. The CDR3, as DNA: TGTGCCACCAGTCGACAGGGACTCTACGAGCAGTACTTC. The chain joins TRBV24-1 to TRBJ2-7; tentatively, D is TRBD1 (7 bases). Trimming removed 6 bases from V and 3 bases from J, with 11 bases in between. Per germline, CDR1 KGHDR and CDR2 SFDVKD. The CDR3 has 13 residues.

Only a few counts were recorded for this clone. The chain has TRBV27 and TRBJ2-2; D is undetermined. This CDR3 comprises 17 residues. V dropped 8 bases and J dropped 0 bases, with 19 bases sitting between them. Germline V CDR1 and CDR2: MNHEY, SMNVEV (reference sequence). CDR3: CASGEYTGFANTGELFF. DNA for the CDR3: TGTGCCAGCGGCGAGTATACGGGCTTCGCGAACACCGGGGAGCTGTTTTTT.

About this clone itself: In the same sample, other DNA sequences code for this CDR3. The chain joins TRBV19 to TRBJ2-7, with a weak D call TRBD1 (5 bases). CDR1 is LNHDA, CDR2 SQIVND, per germline (reference sequence). The V gene lost 3 bases and the J gene lost 4 bases, with 10 bases spanning the gap. The CDR3 loop spans 13 amino acids. CDR3 DNA: TGTGCCAGTAGTATTCGGCAGGGTTACGAGCAGTACTTC. It is translated as CASSIRQGYEQYF. The full variable domain, rest sourced from reference TRBV19 and TRBJ2-7, is DGGITQSPKYLFRKEGQNVTLSCEQNLNHDAMYWYRQDPGQGLRLIYYSQIVNDFQKGDIAEGYSVSREKKESFPLTVTSAQKNPTAFYLCASSIRQGYEQYFGPGTRLTVT.

This clone was seen a single time. This chain joins TRBV7-9 and TRBJ1-2; the match to TRBD1 covers 8 bases. With 5 bases clipped from V and 12 bases from J, the junction kept 11 bases outside the gene matches. In germline, CDR1 is SEHNR, CDR2 FQNEAQ (reference sequence). The CDR3 is made up of 13 amino acids. In nucleotides, the CDR3 is TGTGCCAGCAGCCCAGGGGGCTACGTGTCTAACACCTTC. As protein: CASSPGGYVSNTF.

The V and J genes are TRBV10-3 and TRBJ2-5; D possibly corresponds to TRBD1 (5 bases). Germline loops: CDR1 ENHRY, CDR2 SYGVKD. V dropped 2 bases and J dropped 4 bases, with 8 bases sitting between them. The CDR3 is made up of 13 amino acids. The CDR3 region is CAISEAQGETQYF. In DNA, the CDR3 is TGTGCCATCAGTGAGGCTCAGGGAGAGACCCAGTACTTC.

Concerning this clone: Compared with germline, one end of the junction differs, possibly owing to a read error. This chain links TRBV4-1 with TRBJ1-1; D gene unclear. The CDR3 totals 14 residues. The germline V gene encodes CDR1 MGHRA and CDR2 YSYEKL. The CDR3 is CASSKDPKGTEAFF. CDR3 in DNA: TGCGCCAGCAGCAAAGATCCTAAAGGGACTGAAGCTTTCTTT.

This sequence joins TRBV19 and TRBJ1-5; D gene ambiguous. V was clipped by 3 bases and J by 1 base, with 10 bases between them. The CDR3 length is 15 residues. Germline V gives CDR1 LNHDA, CDR2 SQIVND (reference sequence). The CDR3 DNA sequence: TGTGCCAGTAGTATCGGTCTGGGGAGCAATCAGCCCCAGCATTTT. Amino acid sequence: CASSIGLGSNQPQHF. Full variable domain (missing parts from reference TRBV19 and TRBJ1-5): DGGITQSPKYLFRKEGQNVTLSCEQNLNHDAMYWYRQDPGQGLRLIYYSQIVNDFQKGDIAEGYSVSREKKESFPLTVTSAQKNPTAFYLCASSIGLGSNQPQHFGDGTRLSIL.

This sequence joins TRBV11-3 and TRBJ2-1; no clear D gene. Trimming removed 0 bases at V and 9 bases at J, with 9 bases between. The CDR3 is 13 residues long. CDR1 and CDR2 (germline): SGHNT, YENEEA. As DNA, the CDR3 is TGTGCCAGCAGCTTAGATTCCAGCGCTGAGCAGTTCTTC. Its translation is CASSLDSSAEQFF.

With respect to this clone: The germline gene is not matched at one end of the junction; a read error may be the cause. The J gene is TRBJ2-2, the V gene TRBV11-2; 8 bases match TRBD2. Germline V gene lookup returns CDR1 SGHAT and CDR2 FQNNGV. This CDR3 has 15 amino acids. CDR3 sequence (DNA): TGTGCCAGCAGATTAGCGGGGCGGCTCACCGGGGAGCTGTTTTTT. This encodes CASRLAGRLTGELFF.

The V and J genes are TRBV6-1 and TRBJ1-1, with D uncertain. With 0 bases removed from V and 3 bases from J, the gap between germline ends came to 8 bases. The CDR3 consists of 14 residues. Germline V lookup: CDR1 MNHNS, CDR2 SASEGT. The CDR3, as DNA: TGTGCCAGCAGTGAAGCAGGGTTCGACACTGAAGCTTTCTTT. Translated, it gives CASSEAGFDTEAFF.

V usage is TRBV5-1 and J usage is TRBJ2-5, with a possible D match to TRBD2 (6 bases). Trimming removed 2 bases at V and 4 bases at J, with 9 bases between. The germline V gene encodes CDR1 SGHRS and CDR2 YFSETQ. This CDR3 contains 13 residues. The CDR3 loop is CASSLGGAETQYF. In DNA, the CDR3 is TGCGCCAGCAGCTTAGGCGGGGCAGAGACCCAGTACTTC.

This chain connects TRBV11-2 to TRBJ2-1, with TRBD2 matching 8 bases. The V gene's germline CDR1 is SGHAT and CDR2 FQNNGV. The CDR3 spans 16 residues. Losses at the gene ends were 1 base for V and 2 bases for J; bases not matched to a gene: 4. The CDR3 loop is CASSLGAGGTYNEQFF. CDR3 nucleotides: TGTGCCAGCAGCTTAGGGGCGGGGGGAACCTACAATGAGCAGTTCTTC.

V gene TRBV7-9 combines with J gene TRBJ1-3, with TRBD1 as a possible D gene (5 bases). V lost 7 bases and J 1 base, leaving 14 bases between the germline ends. The CDR3 is made up of 15 amino acids. Germline CDR1 SEHNR, CDR2 FQNEAQ (reference sequence). The CDR3 DNA follows: TGTGCCAGCACCCCCGGTCAGGGTTCTGGAAACACCATATATTTT. It codes for CASTPGQGSGNTIYF.

On this clone itself: Its ends do not fully match the called genes, so a read error is possible. The J gene is TRBJ1-4, the V gene TRBV5-1; possibly TRBD1 for D (5 bases). Germline CDR1 SGHRS, CDR2 YFSETQ. This CDR3 has 15 residues. CDR3 DNA: TGCGCCCGCAGCTTGGCCGGGGGGGAGTATGAAAAACTGTTTTTT. Its translation is CARSLAGGEYEKLFF.

The CDR3 nucleotides are TGCGCCAGCAGCTTGGACCTCACGGGGGGTGAGCAGTTCTTC. This translates into CASSLDLTGGEQFF. The chain couples TRBV5-1 to TRBJ2-1; the match to TRBD2 covers 7 bases. The CDR3 runs to 14 residues. Germline loops: CDR1 SGHRS, CDR2 YFSETQ. Germline trimming cut 0 bases from V and 9 bases from J; bases unmatched to any gene: 6.